This is a list of T cell receptor beta chains from one sample in a study of T-cell reconstitution after alpha-beta-depleted transplantation in children. One entry per CDR3 protein, called by TCRdb with MiXCR from the PCR reads. The data show roughly 310,000 distinct CDR3 sequences, 23% seen once. This specimen consisted of PBMCs, mostly from graft donor cells, obtained 180 days after TCRalphabeta/CD19-depleted stem cell transplant. The receptors stem from a male patient younger than 18 who had a stem cell transplant for acute lymphoblastic leukemia, so the T cells may come from the graft donor. Both conserved end residues are part of each CDR3. The order of the fields is V gene, J gene, clone size, D gene, CDR3 protein, CDR3 DNA. A D gene is named only where the DNA matches it firmly. Not all rows give a size; the values are once, few, many and, for expanded clones, a class.

>TRBV7-9|TRBJ2-5|few|.
CASSLREGRIETQYF
TGTGCCAGCAGCTTAAGGGAAGGGCGAATAGAGACCCAGTACTTC
>TRBV7-3|TRBJ2-6|.|.
CASRQERWAEANVLTF
TGTGCCAGCAGGCAAGAGCGGTGGGCTGAGGCCAACGTCCTGACTTTC
>TRBV12-3/TRBV12-4|TRBJ1-1|.|.
CASSLSENTEAFF
TGTGCCAGCAGTCTCTCAGAGAACACTGAAGCTTTCTTT
>TRBV4-1|TRBJ2-7|few|.
CASSQEVRSSYEQYF
TGCGCCAGCAGCCAAGAAGTCAGGTCGTCCTACGAGCAGTACTTC
>TRBV29-1|TRBJ2-6|.|.
CSVVRSGANVLTF
TGCAGCGTTGTCCGCTCTGGGGCCAACGTCCTGACTTTC
>TRBV3-1|TRBJ2-1|many|TRBD2
CASSQGTSGLYNEQFF
TGTGCCAGCAGCCAAGGGACTAGCGGGCTTTACAATGAGCAGTTCTTC
>TRBV11-1|TRBJ2-7|.|.
CASSRSEDSTYEQYF
TGTGCCAGCAGCCGTAGCGAGGACTCGACCTACGAGCAGTACTTC
>TRBV10-3|TRBJ2-7|few|TRBD1
CATGQGNHDF
TGTGCCACCGGACAGGGGAACCACGACTTC
>TRBV19|TRBJ2-5|few|.
CASSIGEETQYF
TGTGCCAGTAGTATCGGGGAGGAGACCCAGTACTTC
>TRBV5-1|TRBJ2-7|.|TRBD1
CASSLTGGAAYEQYF
TGCGCCAGCAGCTTGACAGGGGGCGCCGCCTACGAGCAGTACTTC
>TRBV5-1|TRBJ1-2|.|.
CASSLDRPNYGYTF
TGCGCCAGCAGCTTGGACAGACCTAACTATGGCTACACCTTC
>TRBV4-3|TRBJ2-5|few|TRBD2
CASSQSFRLAGEETQYF
TGCGCCAGCAGCCAATCTTTCAGACTAGCGGGGGAAGAGACCCAGTACTTC
>TRBV4-1|TRBJ2-7|.|.
CASSQEGAYEQYF
TGCGCCAGCAGCCAGGAGGGAGCCTACGAGCAGTACTTC
>TRBV29-1|TRBJ1-2|.|.
CSGGQSPNYGYTF
TGCAGCGGAGGACAGTCTCCTAACTATGGCTACACCTTC
>TRBV20-1|TRBJ2-1|.|.
CSARADKYNEQFF
TGCAGTGCTAGGGCCGACAAGTACAATGAGCAGTTCTTC
>TRBV28|TRBJ2-3|.|TRBD2
CASSILAGRTDTQYF
TGTGCCAGCAGTATTCTAGCGGGAAGGACAGATACGCAGTATTTT
>TRBV27|TRBJ2-1|.|.
CASSLGLPGYNEQFF
TGTGCCAGCAGTTTGGGGCTCCCTGGGTACAATGAGCAGTTCTTC
>TRBV29-1|TRBJ1-1|.|.
CSVEDTTDGAFF
TGCAGCGTTGAAGATACCACGGACGGAGCTTTCTTT
>TRBV25-1|TRBJ2-3|.|.
CASSEASSGAGDTQYF
TGTGCCAGCAGTGAAGCTTCGTCGGGAGCGGGAGATACGCAGTATTTT
>TRBV12-3/TRBV12-4|TRBJ1-6|.|TRBD1
CASSFFDRGFPLHF
TGTGCCAGCAGTTTTTTCGACAGGGGATTCCCCCTCCACTTT
>TRBV7-2|TRBJ2-2|.|TRBD2
CASNRGLAGAGELFF
TGTGCCAGCAACCGGGGACTAGCGGGTGCCGGGGAGCTGTTTTTT
>TRBV5-1|TRBJ2-7|few|TRBD2
CASSPPARLAGGGVKIAYEQYF
TGCGCCAGCAGCCCACCGGCCCGACTAGCGGGAGGAGGTGTCAAAATAGCCTACGAGCAGTACTTC
>TRBV4-2|TRBJ2-3|few|TRBD2
CASSQDVPAGLAGVADTQYF
TGTGCCAGCAGCCAAGATGTTCCAGCCGGACTAGCGGGAGTGGCAGATACGCAGTATTTT
>TRBV27|TRBJ2-7|few|.
CASSVQGYSREQYF
TGTGCCAGCAGCGTACAGGGCTACTCTCGCGAGCAGTACTTC
>TRBV5-1|TRBJ2-1|.|.
CASSGGPTEQFF
TGCGCCAGCAGCGGGGGGCCCACTGAGCAGTTCTTC
>TRBV10-3|TRBJ2-7|.|TRBD1
CAISADRGRPYEQYF
TGTGCCATCAGTGCCGACAGGGGGAGACCCTACGAGCAGTACTTC
>TRBV5-1|TRBJ2-7|many|.
CASSYTRGRGNEQYF
TGCGCCAGCAGCTATACCCGGGGACGGGGGAACGAGCAGTACTTC
>TRBV5-1|TRBJ2-1|few|.
CASSLTGPTPYEQFF
TGCGCCAGCAGCCTAACCGGGCCAACACCCTATGAGCAGTTCTTC
>TRBV7-6|TRBJ1-6|few|TRBD1
CASSLGTGDSPLHF
TGTGCCAGCAGCTTAGGCACAGGGGATTCACCCCTCCACTTT
>TRBV5-1|TRBJ2-1|few|TRBD1
CASSRDRVRLSSYNEQFF
TGCGCCAGCAGCCGGGACAGGGTCCGTCTAAGCTCCTACAATGAGCAGTTCTTC
>TRBV7-9|TRBJ1-2|.|.
CASSLSPANYGYTF
TGTGCCAGCAGCTTATCCCCAGCTAACTATGGCTACACCTTC
>TRBV14|TRBJ2-7|few|.
CASSQEAGSSYEQYF
TGTGCCAGCAGCCAAGAGGCTGGATCCTCCTACGAGCAGTACTTC
>TRBV14|TRBJ2-1|few|.
CASSQMANEQFF
TGTGCCAGCAGCCAAATGGCGAATGAGCAGTTCTTC
>TRBV3-1|TRBJ2-4|many|.
CASSQIGYTHIAKNIQYF
TGTGCCAGCAGCCAAATAGGCTATACACATATAGCCAAAAACATTCAGTACTTC
>TRBV7-3|TRBJ2-1|few|TRBD2
CASSLMTSGRAPTYNEQFF
TGTGCCAGCAGCTTAATGACTAGCGGGAGGGCTCCTACCTACAATGAGCAGTTCTTC
>TRBV7-3|TRBJ2-1|.|TRBD2
CASSPSLAGGGNEQFF
TGTGCCAGCAGTCCTTCCCTAGCGGGAGGTGGCAATGAGCAGTTCTTC
>TRBV12-3/TRBV12-4|TRBJ1-5|.|.
CASSFRRDQPQHF
TGTGCCAGCAGTTTTAGGAGGGATCAGCCCCAGCATTTT
>TRBV18|TRBJ1-3|.|.
CASSPDPGNTIYF
TGTGCCAGCTCACCAGATCCTGGAAACACCATATATTTT
>TRBV7-9|TRBJ2-2|.|.
CASRIRGTGELFF
TGTGCCAGCAGAATCAGGGGAACCGGGGAGCTGTTTTTT
>TRBV18|TRBJ1-3|few|TRBD1
CASSLGQRTSSGNTIYF
TGTGCCAGCTCATTGGGACAGCGAACCTCCTCTGGAAACACCATATATTTT
>TRBV15|TRBJ2-7|.|.
CATSRAQGEMYEQYF
TGTGCCACCAGCAGAGCCCAAGGAGAAATGTACGAGCAGTACTTC
>TRBV7-9|TRBJ2-1|.|TRBD2
CASSPPLAGDGEQFF
TGTGCCAGCAGCCCACCCCTAGCGGGAGACGGTGAGCAGTTCTTC
>TRBV7-9|TRBJ2-3|.|TRBD2
CASIRLAGTDTQYF
TGTGCCAGCATCAGACTAGCGGGCACAGATACGCAGTATTTT
>TRBV4-2|TRBJ1-2|.|.
CASSQAGFYGYTF
TGTGCCAGCAGCCAGGCCGGGTTTTATGGCTACACCTTC
>TRBV10-1|TRBJ2-7|few|.
CASSEVGRTYEQYF
TGCGCCAGCAGTGAGGTGGGACGGACCTACGAGCAGTACTTC
>TRBV4-2|TRBJ2-2|.|.
CASQGPNTGELFF
TGTGCCAGCCAGGGGCCGAACACCGGGGAGCTGTTTTTT
>TRBV29-1|TRBJ2-6|few|TRBD2
CSVSEWGGSGANVLTF
TGCAGCGTCTCGGAGTGGGGGGGCTCTGGGGCCAACGTCCTGACTTTC
>TRBV20-1|TRBJ2-2|few|.
CSAREFVRVNTGELFF
TGCAGTGCTAGAGAGTTTGTCAGGGTGAACACCGGGGAGCTGTTTTTT
>TRBV3-1|TRBJ2-5|.|TRBD2
CASNQLAGVETQYF
TGTGCCAGCAACCAGTTAGCGGGAGTAGAGACCCAGTACTTC